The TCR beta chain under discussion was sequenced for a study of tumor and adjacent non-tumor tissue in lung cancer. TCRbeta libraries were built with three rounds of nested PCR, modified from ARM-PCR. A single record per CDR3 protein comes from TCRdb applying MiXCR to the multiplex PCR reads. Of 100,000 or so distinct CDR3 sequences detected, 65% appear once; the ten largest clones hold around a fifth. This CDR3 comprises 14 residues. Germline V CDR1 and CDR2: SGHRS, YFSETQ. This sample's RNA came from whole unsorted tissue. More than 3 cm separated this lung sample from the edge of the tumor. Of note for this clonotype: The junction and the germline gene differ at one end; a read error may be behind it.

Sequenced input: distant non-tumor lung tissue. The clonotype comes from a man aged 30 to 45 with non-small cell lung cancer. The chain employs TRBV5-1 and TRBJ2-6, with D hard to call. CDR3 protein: CASSVGSRANVLTF. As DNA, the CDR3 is TGCGCCAGCAGCGTGGGCTCTAGGGCCAACGTCCTGACTTTC.